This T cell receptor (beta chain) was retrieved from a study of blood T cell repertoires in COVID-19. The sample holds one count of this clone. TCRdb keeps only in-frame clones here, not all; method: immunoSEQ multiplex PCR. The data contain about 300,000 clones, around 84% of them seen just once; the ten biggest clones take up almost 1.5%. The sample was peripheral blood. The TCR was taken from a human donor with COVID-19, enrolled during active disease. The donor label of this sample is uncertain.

The CDR3 spells CASSLLVHLRGETQYF. Here the CDR3 DNA reads TGTGCCAGCAGCTTATTGGTACACCTACGGGGGGAGACCCAGTACTTC. This chain joins TRBV7-9 and TRBJ2-5, with a possible D match to TRBD2 (6 bases). Trimming shortened V by 2 bases and J by 5 bases, and 18 bases separated the two germline ends. The germline gives CDR1 SEHNR, CDR2 FQNEAQ (reference sequence). This CDR3 comprises 16 residues.